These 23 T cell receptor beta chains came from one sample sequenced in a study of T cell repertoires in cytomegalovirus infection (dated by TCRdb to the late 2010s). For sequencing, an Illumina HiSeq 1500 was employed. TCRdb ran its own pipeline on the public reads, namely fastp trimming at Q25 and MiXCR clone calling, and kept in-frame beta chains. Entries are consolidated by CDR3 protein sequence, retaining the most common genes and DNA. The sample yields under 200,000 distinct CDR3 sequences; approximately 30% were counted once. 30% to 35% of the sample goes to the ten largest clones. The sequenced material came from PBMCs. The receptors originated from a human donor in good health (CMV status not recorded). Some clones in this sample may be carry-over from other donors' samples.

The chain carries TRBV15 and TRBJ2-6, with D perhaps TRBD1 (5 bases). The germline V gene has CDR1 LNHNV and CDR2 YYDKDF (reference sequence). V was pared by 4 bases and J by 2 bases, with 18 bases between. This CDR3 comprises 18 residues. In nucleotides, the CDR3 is TGTGCCACCAGCAAAGATTGGCCAGGGTCCCCTGGGGCCAACGTCCTGACTTTC. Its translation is CATSKDWPGSPGANVLTF.

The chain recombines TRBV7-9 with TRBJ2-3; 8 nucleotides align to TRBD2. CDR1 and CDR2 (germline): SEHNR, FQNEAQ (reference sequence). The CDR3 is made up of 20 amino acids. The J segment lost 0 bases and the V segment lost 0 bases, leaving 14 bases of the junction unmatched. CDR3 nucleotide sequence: TGTGCCAGCAGCTTAGCGGAGGAAGCGGGGGTGCGTACTAGCACAGATACGCAGTATTTT. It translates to CASSLAEEAGVRTSTDTQYF.

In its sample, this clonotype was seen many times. CDR3 nucleotides: TGTGCCAGCAGCTTAGGTGTGGCAGACGTGAACACTGAAGCTTTCTTT. Its protein is CASSLGVADVNTEAFF. The rearrangement joins TRBV7-8 to TRBJ1-1, with D unclear. The length of the CDR3 is 16 residues. V dropped 1 base and J dropped 0 bases, with 12 bases sitting between them. Germline CDR1 SGHVS, CDR2 FQNEAQ.

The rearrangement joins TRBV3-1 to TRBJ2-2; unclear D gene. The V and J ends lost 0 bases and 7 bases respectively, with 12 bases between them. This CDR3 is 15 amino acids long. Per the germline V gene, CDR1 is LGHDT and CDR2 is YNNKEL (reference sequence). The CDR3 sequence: CASSQEFPLGGELFF. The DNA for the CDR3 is TGTGCCAGCAGCCAAGAATTCCCCCTAGGCGGGGAGCTGTTTTTT.

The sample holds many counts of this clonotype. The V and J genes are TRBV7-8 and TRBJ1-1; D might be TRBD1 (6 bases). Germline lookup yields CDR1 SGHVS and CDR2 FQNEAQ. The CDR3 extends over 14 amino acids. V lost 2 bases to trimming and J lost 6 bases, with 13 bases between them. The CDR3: CASSLYRATPEAFF. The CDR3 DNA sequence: TGTGCCAGCAGCTTATACAGGGCCACCCCTGAAGCTTTCTTT.

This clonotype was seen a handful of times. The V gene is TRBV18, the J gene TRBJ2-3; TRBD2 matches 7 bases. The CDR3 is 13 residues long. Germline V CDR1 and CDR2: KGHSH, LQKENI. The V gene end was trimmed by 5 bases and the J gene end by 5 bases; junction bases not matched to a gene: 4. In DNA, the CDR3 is TGTGCCAGCTCAAGGGACTACCTAGATACGCAGTATTTT. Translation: CASSRDYLDTQYF.

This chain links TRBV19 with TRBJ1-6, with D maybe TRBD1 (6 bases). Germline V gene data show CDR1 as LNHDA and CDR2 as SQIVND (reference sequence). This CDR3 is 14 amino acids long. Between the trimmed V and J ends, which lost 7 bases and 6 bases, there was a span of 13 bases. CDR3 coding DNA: TGTGCCAGTATCCCGGGGGACACTAATTCACCCCTCCACTTT. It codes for CASIPGDTNSPLHF.

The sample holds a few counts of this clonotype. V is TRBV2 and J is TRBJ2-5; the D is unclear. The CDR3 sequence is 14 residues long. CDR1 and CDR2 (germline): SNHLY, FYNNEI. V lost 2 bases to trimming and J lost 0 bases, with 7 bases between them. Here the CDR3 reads CASSESRNQETQYF. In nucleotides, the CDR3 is TGTGCCAGCAGTGAAAGCCGGAACCAAGAGACCCAGTACTTC.

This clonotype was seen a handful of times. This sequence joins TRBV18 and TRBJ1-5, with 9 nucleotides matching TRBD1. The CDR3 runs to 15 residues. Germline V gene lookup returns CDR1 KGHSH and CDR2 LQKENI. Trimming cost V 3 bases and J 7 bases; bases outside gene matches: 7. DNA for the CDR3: TGTGCCAGCTCACCTCGGGACAGGGAAGAACAGCCCCAGCATTTT. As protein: CASSPRDREEQPQHF. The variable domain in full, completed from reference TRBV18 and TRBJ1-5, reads NAGVMQNPRHLVRRRGQEARLRCSPMKGHSHVYWYRQLPEEGLKFMVYLQKENIIDESGMPKERFSAEFPKEGPSILRIQQVVRGDSAAYFCASSPRDREEQPQHFGDGTRLSIL.

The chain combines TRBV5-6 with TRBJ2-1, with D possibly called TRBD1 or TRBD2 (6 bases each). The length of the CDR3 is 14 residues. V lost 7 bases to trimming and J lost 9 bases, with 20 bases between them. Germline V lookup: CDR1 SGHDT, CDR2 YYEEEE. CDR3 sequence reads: CASWVGGLRVEQFF. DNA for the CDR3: TGTGCCAGCTGGGTGGGGGGCTTAAGGGTTGAGCAGTTCTTC.

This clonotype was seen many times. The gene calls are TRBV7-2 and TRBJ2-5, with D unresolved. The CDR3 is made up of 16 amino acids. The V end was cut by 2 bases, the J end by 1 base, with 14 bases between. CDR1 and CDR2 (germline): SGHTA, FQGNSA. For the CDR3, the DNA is TGTGCCAGCAGCTTAATGGGTCTCGGGTTCCAAGAGACCCAGTACTTC. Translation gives CASSLMGLGFQETQYF.

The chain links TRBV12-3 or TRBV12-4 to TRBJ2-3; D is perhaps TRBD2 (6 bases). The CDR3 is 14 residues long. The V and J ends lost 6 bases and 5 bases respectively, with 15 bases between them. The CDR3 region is CASSFPGVVDTQYF. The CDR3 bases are TGTGCCAGCAGCTTCCCGGGGGTTGTAGATACGCAGTATTTT.

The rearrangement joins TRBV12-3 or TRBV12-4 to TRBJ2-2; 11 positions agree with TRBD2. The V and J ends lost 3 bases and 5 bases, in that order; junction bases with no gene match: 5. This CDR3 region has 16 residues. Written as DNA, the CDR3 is TGTGCCAGCAGTTTTTTACTAGCGGGGGTTACCGGGGAGCTGTTTTTT. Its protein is CASSFLLAGVTGELFF.

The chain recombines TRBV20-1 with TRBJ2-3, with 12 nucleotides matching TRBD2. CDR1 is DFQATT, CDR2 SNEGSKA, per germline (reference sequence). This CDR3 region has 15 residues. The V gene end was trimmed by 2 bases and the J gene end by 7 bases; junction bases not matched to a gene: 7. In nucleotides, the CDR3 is TGCAGTGCTAGAAATACCCTAGCGGGGGGGAATACGCAGTATTTT. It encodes CSARNTLAGGNTQYF.

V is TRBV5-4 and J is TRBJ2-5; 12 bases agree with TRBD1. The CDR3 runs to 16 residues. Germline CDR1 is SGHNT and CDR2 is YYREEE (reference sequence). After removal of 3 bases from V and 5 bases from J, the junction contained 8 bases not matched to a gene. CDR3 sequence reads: CASSSTGTGGSETQYF. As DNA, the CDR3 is TGTGCCAGCAGCTCTACCGGGACAGGGGGCTCGGAGACCCAGTACTTC.

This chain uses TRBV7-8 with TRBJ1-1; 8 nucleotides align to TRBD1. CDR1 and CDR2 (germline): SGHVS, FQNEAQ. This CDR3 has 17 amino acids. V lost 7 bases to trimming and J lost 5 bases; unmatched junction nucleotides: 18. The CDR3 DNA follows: TGTGCCAGCACTCAAGGGGGGGTACAGGGGGTAGGGACTGAAGCTTTCTTT. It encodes CASTQGGVQGVGTEAFF.

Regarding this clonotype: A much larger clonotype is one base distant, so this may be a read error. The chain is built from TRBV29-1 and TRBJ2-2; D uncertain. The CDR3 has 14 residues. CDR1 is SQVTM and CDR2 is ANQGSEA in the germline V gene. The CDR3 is CGVESRGGTGELFF. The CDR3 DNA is TGCGGCGTTGAGAGCCGCGGTGGCACCGGGGAGCTGTTTTTT.

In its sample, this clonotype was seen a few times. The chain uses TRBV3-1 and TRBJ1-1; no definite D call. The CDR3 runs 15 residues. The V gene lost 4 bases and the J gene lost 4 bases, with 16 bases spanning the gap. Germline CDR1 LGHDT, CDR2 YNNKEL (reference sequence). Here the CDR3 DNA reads TGTGCCAGCAGCCCCGGGTCGCACCCCGCCACTGAAGCTTTCTTT. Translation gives CASSPGSHPATEAFF.

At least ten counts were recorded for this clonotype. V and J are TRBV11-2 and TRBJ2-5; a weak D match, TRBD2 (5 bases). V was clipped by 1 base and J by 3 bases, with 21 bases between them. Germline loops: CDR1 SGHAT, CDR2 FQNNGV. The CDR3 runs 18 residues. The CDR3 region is CASSLGLRVMNFKETQYF. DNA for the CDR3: TGTGCCAGCAGCTTAGGGTTGAGGGTTATGAATTTTAAAGAGACCCAGTACTTC.

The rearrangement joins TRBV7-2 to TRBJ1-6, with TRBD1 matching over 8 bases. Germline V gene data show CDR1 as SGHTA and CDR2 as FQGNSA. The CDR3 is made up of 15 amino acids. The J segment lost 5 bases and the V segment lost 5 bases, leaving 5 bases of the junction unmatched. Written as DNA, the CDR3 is TGTGCCAGCAGCCGGACAGGGCGGGATAATTCACCCCTCCACTTT. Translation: CASSRTGRDNSPLHF. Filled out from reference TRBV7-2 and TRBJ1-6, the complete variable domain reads GAGVSQSPSNKVTEKGKDVELRCDPISGHTALYWYRQSLGQGLEFLIYFQGNSAPDKSGLPSDRFSAERTGGSVSTLTIQRTQQEDSAVYLCASSRTGRDNSPLHFGNGTRLTVT.

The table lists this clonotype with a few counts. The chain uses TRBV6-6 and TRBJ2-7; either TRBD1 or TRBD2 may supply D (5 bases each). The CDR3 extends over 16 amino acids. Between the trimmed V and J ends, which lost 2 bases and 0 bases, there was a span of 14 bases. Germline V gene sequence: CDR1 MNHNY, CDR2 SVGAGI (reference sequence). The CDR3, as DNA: TGTGCCAGCAGTTACCCCGGGGCCCTGAGCTCCTACGAGCAGTACTTC. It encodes CASSYPGALSSYEQYF.

CDR3 loop: CASSSHDRRRYEQYF. The CDR3 coding sequence is TGTGCCAGCAGCTCACACGACAGGAGGAGATACGAGCAGTACTTC. The gene calls are TRBV6-8 and TRBJ2-7; possible D gene TRBD1, 6 bases. V was clipped by 6 bases and J by 4 bases, with 19 bases between them. CDR3 length: 15 amino acids. CDR1 is MNHGY and CDR2 is SAAAGT in the germline V gene.

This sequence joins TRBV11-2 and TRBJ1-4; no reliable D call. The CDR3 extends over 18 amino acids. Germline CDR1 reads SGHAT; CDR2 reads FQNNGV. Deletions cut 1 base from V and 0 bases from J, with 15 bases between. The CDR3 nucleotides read TGTGCCAGCAGCTTAGTCGGAGGCAGCTTCTCAACTAATGAAAAACTGTTTTTT. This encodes CASSLVGGSFSTNEKLFF.